Included here is one T cell receptor (beta chain) sequence, with context. The antigen is undetermined. TCRdb re-analysed the RT-PCR reads in MiXCR, keeping a single row per CDR3 protein. The sample has approximately 250,000 distinct CDR3 sequences, 9% to 15% seen once. The sample belongs to a study of response to subunit inactivated influenza vaccine. Study outcomes and limitations: The study's authors posited that every seasonal influenza vaccination enlists few new T cells.

The CDR3 covers 17 residues. V gave up 4 bases and J gave up 3 bases, with 22 bases separating them. The sequences come from non-naive T cells sorted from PBMCs, collected 14 to 15 days before vaccination. The clonotype originates from a man between 50 and 59 years old who received an inactivated influenza vaccine. This chain connects TRBV12-3 or TRBV12-4 to TRBJ2-7; D might be TRBD1 (6 bases). The CDR3 protein is CASSWQGPTLSYYEQYF. Written as DNA, the CDR3 is TGTGCCAGCAGTTGGCAGGGGCCGACCTTATCTTACTACGAGCAGTACTTC.